These 30 T cell receptor beta chains were sequenced from one sample in a study of cytomegalovirus exposure and HLA in healthy donors. PCR primers comprised 60 Vbeta and 13 Jbeta primers. The repertoire was sequenced with immunoSEQ multiplex PCR; TCRdb's copy has only in-frame clones and lacks some. There are under 130,000 clones in the sample; 74% occur only once, and about 2.5% lies in the top ten. The sequenced sample consisted of PBMCs. These receptors all come from a man aged 45-65 years in good health and CMV-seropositive.

The CDR3 is CASSLQAPDYGYTF. CDR3 nucleotides: TGTGCCAGCAGTCTACAGGCCCCCGACTATGGCTACACCTTC. The chain has TRBV6-5 and TRBJ1-2; TRBD1 might be the D (5 bases). The CDR3 has 14 amino acids. Germline loops: CDR1 MNHEY, CDR2 SVGAGI. Deletions cut 5 bases from V and 3 bases from J, with 13 bases between.

The chain joins TRBV7-3 to TRBJ2-5; 10 bases line up with TRBD2. V was clipped by 5 bases and J by 4 bases; unmatched bases: 7. CDR3 length equals 15 residues. The V gene's germline CDR1 is SGHTA and CDR2 FQGTGA. This CDR3 reads CASSRGTSVRETQYF. In nucleotides, the CDR3 is TGTGCCAGCAGCCGAGGGACTAGCGTGCGAGAGACCCAGTACTTC.

The chain joins TRBV30 to TRBJ1-2, with a tentative D call TRBD1 (5 bases). Germline V gives CDR1 GTSNPN, CDR2 SVGIG (reference sequence). Trimming took off 5 bases at V and 10 bases at J, with 23 bases between the two ends. The CDR3 length is 14 residues. The CDR3: CAWVGTGSSSVYTF. In DNA, the CDR3 is TGTGCCTGGGTAGGAACAGGCAGCTCATCGGTCTACACCTTC.

V and J are TRBV5-1 and TRBJ2-7; possibly TRBD2 for D (6 bases). Germline-derived CDR1 and CDR2 are SGHRS and YFSETQ. V lost 1 base and J lost 1, with 15 bases in between. The CDR3 is 16 residues long. The DNA of the CDR3 is TGCGCCAGCAGCTTGAGATGGGGGGATGGGTCCTACGAGCAGTACTTC. It translates to CASSLRWGDGSYEQYF.

This clone was found a few times. The identical CDR3 is also encoded by other nucleotide sequences in the sample. V is TRBV2 and J is TRBJ1-1; D is possibly TRBD1 (6 bases). The V end lost 3 bases, the J end lost 0 bases, and 8 bases lay between the germline ends. The CDR3 consists of 14 residues. The V gene's germline CDR1 is SNHLY and CDR2 FYNNEI. The CDR3 loop reads CASSEYRVNTEAFF. The CDR3 DNA reads as TGTGCCAGCAGTGAGTACAGGGTGAACACTGAAGCTTTCTTT.

The gene calls are TRBV7-3 and TRBJ2-3, with 7 nucleotides matching TRBD2. The V and J ends lost 1 base and 2 bases, in that order; junction bases with no gene match: 9. The CDR3 has 17 amino acids. Germline CDR1 and CDR2: SGHTA and FQGTGA. DNA of the CDR3: TGTGCCAGCAGCTTAAGGGGAGGGAGGGCCATCACAGATACGCAGTATTTT. This sequence encodes CASSLRGGRAITDTQYF.

Only a few counts were recorded for this clone. V is TRBV5-1 and J is TRBJ1-2; 9 positions agree with TRBD1. The length of the CDR3 is 15 residues. Germline assignment: CDR1 SGHRS and CDR2 YFSETQ. Trimming removed 4 bases from V and 4 bases from J; junction bases left unmatched: 8. Here the CDR3 DNA reads TGCGCCAGCAGCGCTGGGACAGGGATTACCTATGGCTACACCTTC. Translation: CASSAGTGITYGYTF.

This sequence joins TRBV7-2 and TRBJ1-2; possible D gene TRBD1, 5 bases. V lost 5 bases and J lost 8, with 18 bases in between. Germline values: CDR1 SGHTA, CDR2 FQGNSA. CDR3 length: 14 residues. CDR3 loop: CASSPSDSRRGYTF. The DNA of the CDR3 is TGTGCCAGCAGCCCAAGCGACAGTCGGCGGGGCTACACCTTC.

The chain carries TRBV19 and TRBJ1-2; TRBD1 agrees at 8 bases. V was clipped by 6 bases and J by 2 bases; unmatched bases: 8. The CDR3 is made up of 15 amino acids. CDR1 is LNHDA, CDR2 SQIVND, per germline (reference sequence). This CDR3 is CASRTGDHLNYGYTF. CDR3 DNA sequence: TGTGCCAGTAGGACAGGGGACCACTTGAACTATGGCTACACCTTC.

The V call is TRBV18, the J call TRBJ1-5; TRBD1 is a possible D gene (6 bases). The V gene's germline CDR1 is KGHSH and CDR2 LQKENI. CDR3 length equals 17 residues. Trimming took 3 bases from V and 5 from J, leaving 20 bases between them. The CDR3 loop is CASSPVGAGRGDQPQHF. The CDR3 bases are TGTGCCAGCTCACCGGTGGGGGCTGGGAGAGGTGATCAGCCCCAGCATTTT.

A few counts support this clone. V gene TRBV7-7 combines with J gene TRBJ2-5; D gene ambiguous. This CDR3 is 14 amino acids long. Germline CDR1 and CDR2: SSHAT and FNYEAQ (reference sequence). With 5 bases removed from V and 2 bases from J, the gap between germline ends came to 12 bases. The CDR3 sequence: CASSPGYQQETQYF. CDR3 coding DNA: TGTGCCAGCAGCCCCGGGTACCAGCAAGAGACCCAGTACTTC. Using reference TRBV7-7 and TRBJ2-5 for the parts outside the CDR3, the full variable domain is GAGVSQSPRYKVTKRGQDVTLRCDPISSHATLYWYQQALGQGPEFLTYFNYEAQPDKSGLPSDRFSAERPEGSISTLTIQRTEQRDSAMYRCASSPGYQQETQYFGPGTRLLVL.

This clone was observed a handful of times. The V call is TRBV2, the J call TRBJ2-1; 12 bases map to TRBD2. CDR1 is SNHLY and CDR2 is FYNNEI in the germline V gene. V gave up 6 bases and J gave up 8 bases; unmatched junction bases: 5. The CDR3 is made up of 14 amino acids. CDR3 region: CASRTSGRGYEQFF. DNA of the CDR3: TGTGCCAGCAGGACTAGCGGGAGAGGTTATGAGCAGTTCTTC.

The chain combines TRBV9 with TRBJ1-3; D ambiguous. V dropped 0 bases and J dropped 0 bases, with 7 bases sitting between them. The length of the CDR3 is 15 residues. CDR1 and CDR2 from the germline V gene are SGDLS and YYNGEE. CDR3 sequence reads: CASSVDGVSGNTIYF. The CDR3 DNA follows: TGTGCCAGCAGCGTAGACGGGGTCTCTGGAAACACCATATATTTT.

The rearrangement joins TRBV5-1 to TRBJ2-3; 7 bases align to TRBD1. V dropped 4 bases and J dropped 4; count of bases not matched to a gene: 9. The CDR3 extends over 15 amino acids. Germline CDR1 is SGHRS and CDR2 is YFSETQ. The chain's CDR3 is CASSDNRGVADTQYF. The CDR3, as DNA: TGCGCCAGCAGCGACAACAGGGGAGTGGCAGATACGCAGTATTTT.

In its sample, this clone was seen a few times. V usage is TRBV4-1 and J usage is TRBJ2-6; D not certain. Per the germline V gene, CDR1 is MGHRA and CDR2 is YSYEKL. The CDR3 has 15 residues. Trimming took off 0 bases at V and 0 bases at J, with 3 bases between the two ends. The CDR3 nucleotides are TGCGCCAGCAGCCAAGATCACTCTGGGGCCAACGTCCTGACTTTC. The encoded protein is CASSQDHSGANVLTF.

The chain carries TRBV29-1 and TRBJ2-2; D gene uncertain. Per germline, CDR1 SQVTM and CDR2 ANQGSEA. CDR3 length: 12 residues. V gave up 3 bases and J gave up 8 bases, with 10 bases separating them. The CDR3 sequence is CSVETPGGELFF. CDR3 coding DNA: TGCAGCGTTGAGACTCCCGGGGGGGAGCTGTTTTTT.

The chain employs TRBV5-1 and TRBJ2-3; 9 positions agree with TRBD2. V was pared by 2 bases and J by 1 base, with 5 bases of the junction left unmatched. The CDR3 spans 16 residues. Per the germline V gene, CDR1 is SGHRS and CDR2 is YFSETQ. CDR3 loop: CASSFEGLAGTDTQYF. As DNA, the CDR3 is TGCGCCAGCAGCTTCGAGGGACTAGCAGGCACAGATACGCAGTATTTT.

The V gene is TRBV29-1, the J gene TRBJ2-1; D may be TRBD2 (5 bases). Trimming stripped 0 bases from V and 0 bases from J, with 15 bases between. Per germline, CDR1 SQVTM and CDR2 ANQGSEA. This CDR3 is 17 amino acids long. The CDR3 loop reads CSVEDSGLYSSYNEQFF. CDR3 DNA: TGCAGCGTTGAAGACAGTGGACTCTACAGCTCCTACAATGAGCAGTTCTTC.

The chain carries TRBV15 and TRBJ1-3, with a possible D match to TRBD1 (5 bases). Germline CDR1 reads LNHNV; CDR2 reads YYDKDF (reference sequence). Between the trimmed V and J ends, which lost 0 bases and 1 base, there was a span of 7 bases. The CDR3 is 15 amino acids. DNA for the CDR3: TGTGCCACCAGCAGAGATCGGGGGTCTGGAAACACCATATATTTT. Amino acid sequence: CATSRDRGSGNTIYF.

The V call is TRBV20-1, the J call TRBJ2-1; 8 bases match TRBD1. V gave up 5 bases and J gave up 10 bases; unmatched junction bases: 4. The CDR3 covers 11 residues. Germline CDR1 DFQATT, CDR2 SNEGSKA (reference sequence). The CDR3 spells CSAQGASEQFF. CDR3 coding DNA: TGCAGTGCTCAGGGGGCCTCAGAGCAGTTCTTC.

The V and J genes are TRBV11-2 and TRBJ2-5; 9 bases match TRBD2. V lost 4 bases to trimming and J lost 6 bases; unmatched junction nucleotides: 6. Germline CDR1 and CDR2: SGHAT and FQNNGV. This CDR3 is 14 amino acids long. The CDR3 loop is CASSSNSGGKTQYF. The CDR3 bases are TGTGCCAGCAGCTCAAACAGCGGGGGGAAGACCCAGTACTTC.

V gene TRBV6-1 combines with J gene TRBJ2-1; D might be TRBD2 (6 bases). Trimming shortened V by 2 bases and J by 0 bases, and 8 bases separated the two germline ends. Germline lookup yields CDR1 MNHNS and CDR2 SASEGT. The CDR3 sequence is 15 residues long. The chain's CDR3 is CASSELADSYNEQFF. DNA for the CDR3: TGTGCCAGCAGTGAATTAGCGGACTCCTACAATGAGCAGTTCTTC.

CDR3 bases: TGTGCCATCCAGGAGGCAGATACGCAGTATTTT. It translates to CAIQEADTQYF. V usage is TRBV6-1 and J usage is TRBJ2-3, with D tentatively TRBD2 (5 bases). Trimming took off 10 bases at V and 4 bases at J, with 9 bases between the two ends. Germline values: CDR1 MNHNS, CDR2 SASEGT. The CDR3 runs 11 residues.

This clone was counted once. This chain links TRBV27 with TRBJ1-5; tentative D call: TRBD1 (5 bases). The ends were cut back, 4 bases at V and 0 bases at J, with 13 bases in the middle. This CDR3 contains 16 residues. Germline CDR1 is MNHEY and CDR2 is SMNVEV (reference sequence). The CDR3 bases are TGTGCCAGCAGTTCCCGGGGGGAAGGTAGCAATCAGCCCCAGCATTTT. It is translated as CASSSRGEGSNQPQHF.

J is TRBJ2-7 and V is TRBV7-9, with 9 bases that match TRBD1. The V segment lost 4 bases and the J segment 6 bases; nucleotides outside the gene matches: 10. The CDR3 contains 15 residues. CDR1 is SEHNR, CDR2 FQNEAQ, per germline (reference sequence). The CDR3 is CASSSSGTGNSEQYF. The CDR3 DNA follows: TGTGCCAGCAGCTCATCCGGGACAGGGAATAGCGAGCAGTACTTC. Full variable domain (missing parts from reference TRBV7-9 and TRBJ2-7): DTGVSQNPRHKITKRGQNVTFRCDPISEHNRLYWYRQTLGQGPEFLTYFQNEAQLEKSRLLSDRFSAERPKGSFSTLEIQRTEQGDSAMYLCASSSSGTGNSEQYFGPGTRLTVT.

This clone has just one count. V is TRBV14 and J is TRBJ1-4, with 7 bases fitting TRBD1. This CDR3 is 14 amino acids long. Per germline, CDR1 SGHDN and CDR2 FVKESK. Trimming removed 4 bases from V and 7 bases from J; junction bases left unmatched: 6. The CDR3 DNA is TGTGCCAGCAGCCTAAACAGGGGCGGTGAAAAACTGTTTTTT. Its protein is CASSLNRGGEKLFF.

This clone has a handful of counts. The gene calls are TRBV18 and TRBJ1-1, with D maybe TRBD1 (5 bases). The CDR3 has 18 amino acids. Trimming shortened V by 2 bases and J by 2 bases, and 21 bases separated the two germline ends. Germline CDR1 reads KGHSH; CDR2 reads LQKENI. The CDR3 sequence is CASSPVRAGKGFNTEAFF. The CDR3 nucleotides read TGTGCCAGCTCACCAGTCCGGGCAGGGAAGGGGTTTAACACTGAAGCTTTCTTT.

This clone was seen only once. This sequence joins TRBV7-9 and TRBJ1-2, with TRBD1 matching over 10 bases. V lost 5 bases, J lost 7 bases, and 7 bases stayed unmatched. The CDR3 covers 14 residues. The germline V gene encodes CDR1 SEHNR and CDR2 FQNEAQ (reference sequence). CDR3 DNA sequence: TGTGCCAGCAGCCGGGACAGGGGCGACTTTGGCTACACCTTC. It codes for CASSRDRGDFGYTF.

This clone was counted a few times. The chain links TRBV14 to TRBJ1-1; 9 positions match TRBD1. Trimming cost V 3 bases and J 10 bases; bases outside gene matches: 9. Germline V gene data show CDR1 as SGHDN and CDR2 as FVKESK. The CDR3 is 14 residues long. CDR3 amino acids: CASSHRDRDLRAFF. CDR3 DNA: TGTGCCAGCAGCCATCGGGACAGGGACCTTCGAGCTTTCTTT. The complete variable domain, with remaining parts taken from reference TRBV14 and TRBJ1-1, reads EAGVTQFPSHSVIEKGQTVTLRCDPISGHDNLYWYRRVMGKEIKFLLHFVKESKQDESGMPNNRFLAERTGGTYSTLKVQPAELEDSGVYFCASSHRDRDLRAFFGQGTRLTVV.

V gene TRBV19 combines with J gene TRBJ1-4, with TRBD1 identical over 7 bases. CDR1 is LNHDA and CDR2 is SQIVND in the germline V gene (reference sequence). Germline trimming cut 1 base from V and 5 bases from J; bases unmatched to any gene: 4. The CDR3 totals 15 residues. CDR3 residues: CASSIVWDRNEKLFF. The CDR3 nucleotides read TGTGCCAGTAGTATAGTATGGGACAGAAATGAAAAACTGTTTTTT.